These 12 T cell receptor beta chains originate from one sample sequenced in a study of blood T cells in healthy people across ages. For the second PCR, which ran for about 6 to 12 cycles, a sample-barcoded 5' primer and a J-beta primer mix were used. TCRdb analysed the 5' RACE reads with MiXCR anew, one entry per CDR3 protein. The table includes hundreds of thousands of distinct CDR3 sequences, 40% to 50% detected once. The source material was blood. These receptors were taken from a man aged 80 or over in good health.

This clonotype was seen a single time. Just one base apart from a much larger clone, this may be a read error. This rearrangement joins TRBV29-1 to TRBJ2-5, with 12 nucleotides matching TRBD2. Trimming took 6 bases from V and 11 from J; bases not matched to a gene: 13. Germline CDR1 and CDR2: SQVTM and ANQGSEA. This CDR3 region has 14 residues. CDR3 DNA sequence: TGCAGCGTCCCCGGGACTAGCGGGTTCGGTGAGCAGTACTTC. This encodes CSVPGTSGFGEQYF.

This clonotype was found many times. The V call is TRBV4-2, the J call TRBJ1-4; 7 nucleotides match TRBD1. CDR3 length: 17 amino acids. The junction had 10 bases not matched to a gene; V was cut back by 0 bases and J by 6 bases. Germline CDR1 LGHNA, CDR2 YNFKEQ. The CDR3 sequence: CASSQEQRQGGDEKLFF. As DNA, the CDR3 is TGTGCCAGCAGCCAAGAGCAACGACAGGGAGGTGATGAAAAACTGTTTTTT.

The chain has TRBV20-1 and TRBJ1-1; D gene ambiguous. Germline V gene lookup returns CDR1 DFQATT and CDR2 SNEGSKA (reference sequence). The length of the CDR3 is 15 residues. The ends were cut back, 6 bases at V and 0 bases at J, with 17 bases in the middle. CDR3 bases: TGCAGTGCCAGCGCTACCCTTGAACTGAACACTGAAGCTTTCTTT. Its translation: CSASATLELNTEAFF.

This clonotype was seen repeatedly, ten times or more. This chain uses TRBV7-2 with TRBJ2-3; weak D call: TRBD1 (6 bases). CDR3 size: 17 residues. V was pared by 1 base and J by 1 base, with 15 bases between. Germline V gives CDR1 SGHTA, CDR2 FQGNSA. CDR3 sequence (DNA): TGTGCCAGCAGCTTAGTACCCAATCGACAGGGCACAGATACGCAGTATTTT. Translating gives CASSLVPNRQGTDTQYF.

The chain recombines TRBV7-9 with TRBJ2-7; maybe TRBD1 (6 bases). Per germline, CDR1 SEHNR and CDR2 FQNEAQ (reference sequence). With 8 bases removed from V and 3 bases from J, the gap between germline ends came to 29 bases. The CDR3 is 18 residues long. CDR3 sequence reads: CASGSSRGPLRSNYEQYF. The CDR3 DNA is TGTGCCAGCGGATCATCCAGGGGTCCACTCCGTTCCAACTACGAGCAGTACTTC.

V gene TRBV6-1 combines with J gene TRBJ2-1, with TRBD2 matching over 7 bases. The CDR3 consists of 20 residues. Trimming at V came to 2 bases and at J to 7 bases, leaving 23 bases not matched to a gene. Per the germline V gene, CDR1 is MNHNS and CDR2 is SASEGT. CDR3 amino acids: CASSEPLGRVMVGEMNEQFF. The DNA of the CDR3 is TGTGCCAGCAGTGAACCCTTGGGGAGGGTAATGGTGGGTGAAATGAATGAGCAGTTCTTC.

This chain uses TRBV30 with TRBJ1-3; 9 nucleotides line up with TRBD1. V trimming: 7 bases; J trimming: 2 bases; junction bases outside the gene matches: 3. CDR1 GTSNPN and CDR2 SVGIG come from the germline V gene (reference sequence). The CDR3 totals 13 residues. In nucleotides, the CDR3 is TGTGCCTCTGACAGGGGGACTGGAAACACCATATATTTT. It yields the protein CASDRGTGNTIYF.

The rearrangement joins TRBV29-1 to TRBJ1-2, with D tentatively TRBD1 (5 bases). CDR3 length equals 12 residues. V was cut by 6 bases and J by 4 bases, with 12 bases left in between. Per the germline V gene, CDR1 is SQVTM and CDR2 is ANQGSEA. CDR3 nucleotide sequence: TGCAGCGTAGGAACGGGGGGCTATGGCTACACCTTC. It yields the protein CSVGTGGYGYTF.

This clonotype was found once. The rearrangement uses TRBV9 and TRBJ2-2; D is ambiguous. With 0 bases removed from V and 0 bases from J, the gap between germline ends came to 9 bases. The CDR3 is 16 amino acids. Germline CDR1 is SGDLS and CDR2 is YYNGEE. In nucleotides, the CDR3 is TGTGCCAGCAGCGTAGCGGCGCAGGCGAACACCGGGGAGCTGTTTTTT. Translation: CASSVAAQANTGELFF.

The chain joins TRBV27 to TRBJ1-1; D is possibly TRBD1 (6 bases). The CDR3 runs to 16 residues. Germline CDR1 MNHEY, CDR2 SMNVEV (reference sequence). V lost 3 bases and J lost 5, with 19 bases in between. DNA for the CDR3: TGTGCCAGCAGTTTCGGCAGGGGCCAAGGAGGAACTGAAGCTTTCTTT. This translates into CASSFGRGQGGTEAFF.

The genes are TRBV3-1 and TRBJ2-7; TRBD2 aligns across 7 bases. The CDR3 is 14 residues long. V shed 1 base, J shed 2 bases, and the junction held 2 bases outside the gene matches. CDR1 and CDR2 (germline): LGHDT, YNNKEL (reference sequence). The CDR3 coding sequence is TGTGCCAGCAGCCAAGTAGCGGGCCCCTACGAGCAGTACTTC. Amino acid sequence: CASSQVAGPYEQYF.

This clonotype came up many times. The chain couples TRBV7-2 to TRBJ2-4, with TRBD2 identical over 10 bases. The CDR3 extends over 17 amino acids. CDR1 SGHTA and CDR2 FQGNSA come from the germline V gene. Germline trimming cut 1 base from V and 2 bases from J; bases unmatched to any gene: 5. This CDR3 reads CASSLVGSGRPKNIQYF. The CDR3 DNA is TGTGCCAGCAGCTTAGTTGGTAGCGGGAGGCCCAAAAACATTCAGTACTTC. Supplemented by reference TRBV7-2 and TRBJ2-4, the full variable domain reads GAGVSQSPSNKVTEKGKDVELRCDPISGHTALYWYRQSLGQGLEFLIYFQGNSAPDKSGLPSDRFSAERTGGSVSTLTIQRTQQEDSAVYLCASSLVGSGRPKNIQYFGAGTRLSVL.